This TCR beta chain was found in a study of CD8+ T cells in alopecia areata. Study summary: Scoring of severity for treated patients was based on percentage of affected scalp area. Findings of the study overall: Higher clonality and more expanded CD8+ clones appeared in lesional than normal scalp. Tofacitinib significantly decreased scalp clonality and expanded CD8+ clones among top 100.

RNA was extracted and reverse transcribed into cDNA as the sequencing template. Sequencing was performed with immunoSEQ multiplex PCR; in TCRdb, only in-frame clones are kept and a portion is missing. The data hold 90,000 to 150,000 clones, with 50% to 75% observed a single time. This clone turned up a few times. Its antigen is not known. The CDR3 is 13 amino acids. The trim removed 5 bases at V and 15 bases at J, leaving 11 bases unmatched. Germline CDR1 reads SGHAT; CDR2 reads FQNNGV. Treatment described: oral pan-JAK inhibitor, 5-10 mg twice daily. Punch biopsies of lesional scalp, plus peripheral blood, were taken from alopecia areata patients.

The receptor comes from a human donor with alopecia areata. The rearrangement links TRBV11-2 to TRBJ2-4; 9 bases map to TRBD1. The starting material was CD8+ T cells sorted from blood, obtained at week 4, from a patient treated with tofacitinib. CDR3 protein: CASSPGQGSSTYF. The CDR3, as DNA: TGTGCCAGCAGCCCCGGACAGGGGAGCTCGACGTACTTC.